These 23 T cell receptor beta chains originate from one sample sequenced in a study of Ad26.COV2.S vaccination and SARS-CoV-2 variants (dated by TCRdb to the early 2020s). The library was produced with the immunoSEQ multiplex PCR assay. TCRdb retrieved this table from immuneACCESS and kept in-frame rearrangements only. Not all clones are present; in checked studies, unresolved V genes account for under half, and no reason is known for the remainder. The sample yields around 300,000 clones; about 88% were counted once. Roughly 10% of the sample lies in the top ten. The treatment or condition label on this specimen signifies: approximately 18 received Ad26.COV2.S at low or high dose, single or two shots; about 5 received placebo; per-sample allocation not given. For vaccine and placebo recipients, repertoires were sequenced using samples collected on day 63 after the first injection. Sample: peripheral blood, taken in a trial of Ad26.COV2.S vaccine versus placebo. All receptors derive from a person between 18 and 65 years old who received the Ad26.COV2.S COVID-19 vaccine or a placebo.

The V gene is TRBV11-2, the J gene TRBJ2-7, with D unresolved. The CDR3 is made up of 12 amino acids. Germline assignment: CDR1 SGHAT and CDR2 FQNNGV. Trimming removed 5 bases from V and 4 bases from J, with 9 bases in between. This chain's CDR3 is CASSPQNYEQYF. CDR3 DNA sequence: TGTGCCAGCAGCCCCCAGAATTACGAGCAGTACTTC.

This clone was picked up one time. This chain uses TRBV3-1 (or the pseudogene TRBV3-2) with TRBJ2-3; D is possibly TRBD2 (7 bases). Germline CDR1 reads LGHDT; CDR2 reads YNNKEL (reference sequence). Trimming took 0 bases from V and 2 from J, leaving 12 bases between them. This CDR3 is 16 amino acids long. For the CDR3, the DNA is TGTGCCAGCAGCCAAGAAGGAGGGGGGGCCACAGATACGCAGTATTTT. Its protein is CASSQEGGGATDTQYF.

The rearrangement uses TRBV6-5 and TRBJ2-2; D tentatively reads TRBD1 or TRBD2 (5 bases each). Germline V lookup: CDR1 MNHEY, CDR2 SVGAGI. The CDR3 is 14 residues long. Trimming pared 6 bases from V and 3 bases from J, leaving 11 bases between. The CDR3 coding sequence is TGTGCCAGCAGACTAGGACACGACACCGGGGAGCTGTTTTTT. Protein sequence: CASRLGHDTGELFF.

J is TRBJ2-5 and V is TRBV4-3, with D possibly TRBD1 on 5 matching bases. The V and J ends lost 2 bases and 4 bases respectively, with 8 bases between them. Germline-derived CDR1 and CDR2 are LGHNA and YSLEER. This CDR3 has 13 residues. CDR3 in DNA: TGCGCCAGCAGCCAACACCAGGGAGAGACCCAGTACTTC. Encoded protein: CASSQHQGETQYF.

This clone showed up just once. V and J are TRBV2 and TRBJ2-1, with a possible D match to TRBD1 (7 bases). The CDR3 extends over 15 amino acids. V was cut by 6 bases and J by 0 bases, with 12 bases left in between. In germline, CDR1 is SNHLY, CDR2 FYNNEI. The DNA for the CDR3 is TGTGCCAGCAGGAGGCGGGACAGCTCCTACAATGAGCAGTTCTTC. It yields the protein CASRRRDSSYNEQFF.

The chain employs TRBV18 and TRBJ2-3; 13 nucleotides line up with TRBD2. Trimming removed 3 bases from V and 5 bases from J; junction bases left unmatched: 8. The CDR3 runs to 17 residues. Germline V gene sequence: CDR1 KGHSH, CDR2 LQKENI. The CDR3 DNA reads TGTGCCAGCTCACCGGGAACTAGCGGGGGGGCCGTAGATACGCAGTATTTT. Encoded protein: CASSPGTSGGAVDTQYF.

The chain is built from TRBV5-4 and TRBJ1-2; TRBD1 aligns across 9 bases. The germline V gene has CDR1 SGHNT and CDR2 YYREEE (reference sequence). The CDR3 spans 13 residues. V was clipped by 4 bases and J by 10 bases; unmatched bases: 8. In nucleotides, the CDR3 is TGTGCCAGCAGCCAGCCGGGACAGGGCTCCTACACCTTC. Its translation: CASSQPGQGSYTF.

V usage is TRBV30 and J usage is TRBJ1-2; D is ambiguous. CDR1 and CDR2 (germline): GTSNPN, SVGIG (reference sequence). The CDR3 covers 12 residues. Trimming cost V 7 bases and J 5 bases, with 14 bases left between them. The CDR3 region has the DNA TGTGCCTCGAGATGGGAGGTTTATGGCTACACCTTC. It is translated as CASRWEVYGYTF.

The rearrangement uses TRBV11-2 and TRBJ2-7, with a possible D match to TRBD1 (6 bases). The V gene lost 2 bases and the J gene lost 0 bases, with 8 bases spanning the gap. Germline-derived CDR1 and CDR2 are SGHAT and FQNNGV. The length of the CDR3 is 14 residues. CDR3: CASSLPDSSYEQYF. CDR3 coding DNA: TGTGCCAGCAGCTTACCGGACAGCTCCTACGAGCAGTACTTC.

The chain links TRBV28 to TRBJ2-7; D is unresolved. V was trimmed by 3 bases and J by 2 bases, leaving 14 bases between them. Germline CDR1 reads MDHEN; CDR2 reads SYDVKM. The CDR3 length is 15 residues. CDR3 DNA: TGTGCCAGCAGTTTTACGGGCGGTGCGACCTACGAGCAGTACTTC. Its translation is CASSFTGGATYEQYF.

The chain combines TRBV29-1 with TRBJ2-7, with TRBD1 identical over 11 bases. The junction had 13 bases not matched to a gene; V was cut back by 6 bases and J by 3 bases. This CDR3 is built from 16 residues. In germline, CDR1 is SQVTM, CDR2 ANQGSEA. The CDR3 loop reads CSVFGGPGQGVYEQYF. The CDR3 region has the DNA TGCAGCGTCTTTGGTGGGCCGGGACAGGGGGTCTACGAGCAGTACTTC.

This clone occurred once. The CDR3 reads CASSPPGSSGANVLTF. The CDR3 DNA follows: TGTGCCAGCTCACCACCGGGGAGCTCTGGGGCCAACGTCCTGACTTTC. The V call is TRBV18, the J call TRBJ2-6, with D possibly TRBD2 on 5 matching bases. The CDR3 runs 16 residues. Germline V lookup: CDR1 KGHSH, CDR2 LQKENI. Trimming took 0 bases from V and 0 from J, leaving 6 bases between them.

This clone was found many times. This chain connects TRBV28 to TRBJ1-2; no definite D call. This CDR3 is 14 amino acids long. The V end lost 8 bases, the J end lost 4 bases, and 17 bases lay between the germline ends. Per the germline V gene, CDR1 is MDHEN and CDR2 is SYDVKM. CDR3 nucleotide sequence: TGTGCCAGCGGGAGGAGCGACCTCCCCTATGGCTACACCTTC. Translating gives CASGRSDLPYGYTF.

The V call is TRBV28, the J call TRBJ1-2, with D unclear. Trimming left V 6 bases short and J 2 bases short, with 10 bases between. This CDR3 has 13 residues. Germline V CDR1 and CDR2: MDHEN, SYDVKM. The DNA for the CDR3 is TGTGCCAGCAGAATACCGGAAAACTATGGCTACACCTTC. It yields the protein CASRIPENYGYTF.

The chain combines TRBV4-3 with TRBJ1-2; D is undetermined. Deletions cut 1 base from V and 8 bases from J, with 11 bases between. The CDR3 is 13 amino acids. The germline CDR1 and CDR2 sequences are LGHNA and YSLEER. The DNA of the CDR3 is TGCGCCAGCAGCCAAGTCCCAGCGGAAGGCTACACCTTC. It specifies CASSQVPAEGYTF.

This clone was recorded many times. Other DNA sequences in this sample translate to the same CDR3. V is TRBV28 and J is TRBJ1-1; D remains unclear. This CDR3 comprises 13 residues. Trimming removed 5 bases from V and 0 bases from J, with 7 bases in between. In germline, CDR1 is MDHEN, CDR2 SYDVKM. The CDR3 spells CASSPRMNTEAFF. The CDR3 DNA follows: TGTGCCAGCAGTCCCCGGATGAACACTGAAGCTTTCTTT.

The sample holds one count of this clone. The chain recombines TRBV28 with TRBJ2-1; 7 positions match TRBD2. V lost 4 bases and J lost 7; bases outside the gene matches: 1. Germline CDR1 and CDR2: MDHEN and SYDVKM. The CDR3 is 12 amino acids. CDR3 in amino acids: CASSWGGNEQFF. The DNA for the CDR3 is TGTGCCAGCAGTTGGGGGGGGAATGAGCAGTTCTTC.

This clone was picked up a small number of times. The chain uses TRBV19 and TRBJ1-2; D is undetermined. CDR1 and CDR2 (germline): LNHDA, SQIVND (reference sequence). The CDR3 covers 13 residues. V lost 3 bases and J 5 bases, leaving 10 bases between the germline ends. The DNA for the CDR3 is TGTGCCAGTAGTATCGGGGAAGGGTATGGCTACACCTTC. The encoded protein is CASSIGEGYGYTF. The whole variable domain, filled in from reference TRBV19 and TRBJ1-2, reads DGGITQSPKYLFRKEGQNVTLSCEQNLNHDAMYWYRQDPGQGLRLIYYSQIVNDFQKGDIAEGYSVSREKKESFPLTVTSAQKNPTAFYLCASSIGEGYGYTFGSGTRLTVV.

CDR3 region: CASSLVLGDTGELFF. The CDR3 DNA follows: TGCGCCAGCAGCTTGGTCCTAGGGGACACCGGGGAGCTGTTTTTT. The chain employs TRBV5-1 and TRBJ2-2, with a tentative D call TRBD1 (5 bases). CDR1 is SGHRS, CDR2 YFSETQ, per germline. Trimming cost V 0 bases and J 3 bases, with 9 bases left between them. The length of the CDR3 is 15 residues.

This clone was seen a few times. The V gene is TRBV5-8, the J gene TRBJ1-2; 9 bases agree with TRBD1. The V segment lost 4 bases and the J segment 3 bases; nucleotides outside the gene matches: 7. CDR1 SGHTS and CDR2 YDEGEE come from the germline V gene. The CDR3 has 15 amino acids. The chain's CDR3 is CASSLGQGRDYGYTF. CDR3 nucleotide sequence: TGTGCCAGCAGCCTCGGACAGGGGAGAGACTATGGCTACACCTTC.

With regard to this clone: The same CDR3 is also encoded by other DNA sequences in this sample. The V gene is TRBV11-2, the J gene TRBJ2-7; D remains unclear. The V gene lost 4 bases and the J gene lost 3 bases, with 7 bases spanning the gap. CDR3 length equals 12 residues. Germline V CDR1 and CDR2: SGHAT, FQNNGV. In nucleotides, the CDR3 is TGTGCCAGCAGCTCGGACGGCTACGAGCAGTACTTC. Amino acid sequence: CASSSDGYEQYF.

This clone was detected only once. This chain connects TRBV27 to TRBJ2-1; 7 bases agree with TRBD1. The V and J ends lost 2 bases and 4 bases, in that order; junction bases with no gene match: 5. The CDR3 totals 15 residues. The germline gives CDR1 MNHEY, CDR2 SMNVEV (reference sequence). CDR3 coding DNA: TGTGCCAGCAGTTTAGTGACAGGGACATACAATGAGCAGTTCTTC. Translation gives CASSLVTGTYNEQFF.

The chain uses TRBV28 and TRBJ2-7; TRBD1 or TRBD2 may be the D gene (5 bases each). V was cut by 3 bases and J by 6 bases, with 15 bases left in between. Germline lookup yields CDR1 MDHEN and CDR2 SYDVKM. The CDR3 loop spans 14 amino acids. Here the CDR3 reads CASSLSGSPREQYF. The CDR3 nucleotides are TGTGCCAGCAGTTTGTCAGGGAGTCCGCGCGAGCAGTACTTC.